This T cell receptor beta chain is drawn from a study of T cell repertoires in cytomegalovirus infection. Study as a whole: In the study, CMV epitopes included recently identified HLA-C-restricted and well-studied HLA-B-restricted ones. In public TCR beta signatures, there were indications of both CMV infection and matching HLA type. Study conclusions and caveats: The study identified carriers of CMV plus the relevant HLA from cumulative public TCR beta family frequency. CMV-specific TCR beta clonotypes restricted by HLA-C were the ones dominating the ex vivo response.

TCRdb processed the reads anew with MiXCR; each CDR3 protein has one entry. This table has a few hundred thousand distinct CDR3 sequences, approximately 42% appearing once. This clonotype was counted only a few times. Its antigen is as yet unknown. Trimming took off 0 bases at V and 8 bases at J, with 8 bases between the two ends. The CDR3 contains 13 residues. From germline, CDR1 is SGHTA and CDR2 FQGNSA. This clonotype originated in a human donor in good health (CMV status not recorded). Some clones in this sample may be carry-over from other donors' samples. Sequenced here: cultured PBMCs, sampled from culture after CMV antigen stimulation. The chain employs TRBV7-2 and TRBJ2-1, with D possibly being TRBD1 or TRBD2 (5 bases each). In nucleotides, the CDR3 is TGTGCCAGCAGCTTAGCCGGGGCCTATGAGCAGTTCTTC. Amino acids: CASSLAGAYEQFF.